Presented here are 25 T cell receptor beta chains from one specimen sequenced in a study of CD8 T cell repertoires and HIV-1 epitope variants. These TCRs are of unknown antigen specificity. Sequencing was performed with immunoSEQ multiplex PCR; in TCRdb, only in-frame clones are kept and a portion is missing. Here the sample spans about 2,600 clones, 72% being singletons. Sequenced input: cultured CD8+ T cells derived from PBMCs. The origin of the receptors is a male donor with HIV.

Of note for this clone: The CDR3 does not close with the conserved phenylalanine or tryptophan, likely indicating a read error. This rearrangement joins TRBV13 to TRBJ1-2, with D unresolved. V was clipped by 1 base and J by 8 bases, with 5 bases between them. Looked up from germline, CDR1 is PRHDT and CDR2 is FYEKMQ (reference sequence). This CDR3 has 11 residues. CDR3 coding DNA: TGTGCCAGCAGCTTAGCGAGGGGCTACACCTCC. This encodes CASSLARGYTS.

The chain carries TRBV27 and TRBJ1-4, with D hard to call. This CDR3 has 14 amino acids. V was clipped by 2 bases and J by 0 bases, with 4 bases between them. Looked up from germline, CDR1 is MNHEY and CDR2 is SMNVEV (reference sequence). The CDR3 DNA reads as TGTGCCAGCAGTTTAGGAGCAACTAATGAAAAACTGTTTTTT. Its protein is CASSLGATNEKLFF. The full variable domain, completed using reference TRBV27 and TRBJ1-4, is EAQVTQNPRYLITVTGKKLTVTCSQNMNHEYMSWYRQDPGLGLRQIYYSMNVEVTDKGDVPEGYKVSRKEKRNFPLILESPSPNQTSLYFCASSLGATNEKLFFGSGTQLSVL.

CDR3 bases: TGCGCCAGCAGCTTGGCGGGGGCAGGGGGCTACACCTTC. Translated: CASSLAGAGGYTF. The chain employs TRBV5-1 and TRBJ1-2; TRBD1 might be the D (6 bases). Germline lookup yields CDR1 SGHRS and CDR2 YFSETQ. Deletions cut 0 bases from V and 8 bases from J, with 11 bases between. The CDR3 runs to 13 residues.

V and J are TRBV7-8 and TRBJ2-2; TRBD1 aligns across 9 bases. Germline CDR1 reads SGHVS; CDR2 reads FQNEAQ. The CDR3 sequence is 16 residues long. J lost 3 bases, V lost 1 base, and 3 bases had no gene match. The DNA of the CDR3 is TGTGCCAGCAGCTTAGGGACAGGGGCCCACACCGGGGAGCTGTTTTTT. Translating it yields CASSLGTGAHTGELFF.

V gene TRBV2 combines with J gene TRBJ1-4, with a possible D match to TRBD1 (6 bases). Germline V gene sequence: CDR1 SNHLY, CDR2 FYNNEI. V dropped 11 bases and J dropped 5 bases, with 15 bases sitting between them. The CDR3 runs to 13 residues. Here the CDR3 DNA reads TGTGCCTGGGGGGGGCAGACCAATGAAAAACTGTTTTTT. It specifies CAWGGQTNEKLFF. The whole variable domain, filled in from reference TRBV2 and TRBJ1-4, reads EPEVTQTPSHQVTQMGQEVILRCVPISNHLYFYWYRQILGQKVEFLVSFYNNEISEKSEIFDDQFSVERPDGSNFTLKIRSTKLEDSAMYFCAWGGQTNEKLFFGSGTQLSVL.

The V call is TRBV5-4, the J call TRBJ1-1, with D tentatively TRBD1 (5 bases). With 4 bases removed from V and 1 base from J, the gap between germline ends came to 11 bases. CDR1 and CDR2 from the germline V gene are SGHNT and YYREEE (reference sequence). The CDR3 is made up of 14 amino acids. The CDR3 loop reads CASSPWGKNTEAFF. The CDR3 region has the DNA TGTGCCAGCAGCCCCTGGGGGAAGAACACTGAAGCTTTCTTT.

J is TRBJ1-1 and V is TRBV19; 8 bases agree with TRBD1. Germline trimming cut 6 bases from V and 1 base from J; bases unmatched to any gene: 4. The CDR3 is 14 residues long. Germline CDR1 and CDR2: LNHDA and SQIVND (reference sequence). The CDR3 protein is CASRTGVRNTEAFF. CDR3 in DNA: TGTGCCAGTAGGACAGGGGTGCGGAACACTGAAGCTTTCTTT.

The rearrangement links TRBV29-1 to TRBJ1-1; the match to TRBD1 covers 7 bases. With 6 bases clipped from V and 3 bases from J, the junction kept 10 bases outside the gene matches. The CDR3 runs 14 residues. Germline values: CDR1 SQVTM, CDR2 ANQGSEA. CDR3 protein: CSVERTGGDTEAFF. The CDR3 DNA reads as TGCAGCGTAGAGAGGACAGGAGGGGACACTGAAGCTTTCTTT.

V is TRBV19 and J is TRBJ1-5; no clear D. The CDR3 spans 15 residues. Per the germline V gene, CDR1 is LNHDA and CDR2 is SQIVND (reference sequence). V was cut by 5 bases and J by 2 bases, with 13 bases left in between. Here the CDR3 DNA reads TGTGCCAGTAGTGTCGGGGAATGGGGCAATCAGCCCCAGCATTTT. Protein sequence: CASSVGEWGNQPQHF.

The rearrangement uses TRBV7-8 and TRBJ2-6, with no clear D. Trimming cost V 6 bases and J 2 bases, with 14 bases left between them. The V gene's germline CDR1 is SGHVS and CDR2 FQNEAQ. The CDR3 totals 16 residues. The CDR3, as DNA: TGTGCCAGCAGTGCCGAAGACAAGGCTGGGGCCAACGTCCTGACTTTC. Translation gives CASSAEDKAGANVLTF.

The chain recombines TRBV6-5 with TRBJ2-1, with 8 bases lining up with TRBD2. This CDR3 spans 15 amino acids. Germline loops: CDR1 MNHEY, CDR2 SVGAGI. The ends lost 6 bases at V and 5 bases at J; junction bases unmatched: 9. CDR3 nucleotide sequence: TGTGCCAGCAGCCTCAGCGGGAGTTCCCACAATGAGCAGTTCTTC. It specifies CASSLSGSSHNEQFF.

The V gene is TRBV4-2, the J gene TRBJ2-7; a possible D gene is TRBD1 (5 bases). Per the germline V gene, CDR1 is LGHNA and CDR2 is YNFKEQ. Trimming removed 1 base at V and 0 bases at J, with 7 bases between. CDR3 size: 14 residues. The CDR3 here is CASSQGQGSYEQYF. The CDR3 DNA reads TGTGCCAGCAGCCAAGGGCAGGGCTCCTACGAGCAGTACTTC.

V and J are TRBV19 and TRBJ2-7, with D possibly being TRBD1 or TRBD2 (6 bases each). Trimming took 9 bases from V and 2 from J, leaving 23 bases between them. This CDR3 spans 16 amino acids. Germline CDR1 LNHDA, CDR2 SQIVND (reference sequence). This CDR3 reads CASPWGEHRDPYEQYF. CDR3 bases: TGTGCCAGCCCCTGGGGGGAACACAGGGATCCCTACGAGCAGTACTTC.

The chain employs TRBV14 and TRBJ2-1; 7 nucleotides agree with TRBD1. Losses at the gene ends were 4 bases for V and 6 bases for J; bases not matched to a gene: 6. The CDR3 consists of 14 residues. Germline CDR1 is SGHDN and CDR2 is FVKESK. The CDR3 region has the DNA TGTGCCAGCAGCCGAGACAGGGCTTTCAATGAGCAGTTCTTC. Protein product: CASSRDRAFNEQFF.

CDR3 in DNA: TGTGCCAGTAGTCCCGGGGCAACAGGGGGCAATGGTTTGACCCAGTACTTC. This codes for CASSPGATGGNGLTQYF. The V and J genes are TRBV19 and TRBJ2-5, with 9 bases that match TRBD1. Germline assignment: CDR1 LNHDA and CDR2 SQIVND (reference sequence). The CDR3 totals 17 residues. The V segment lost 5 bases and the J segment 7 bases; nucleotides outside the gene matches: 17.

This clone is large by share. The rearrangement uses TRBV7-9 and TRBJ2-7; the D gene is possibly TRBD2 (6 bases). The V end was cut by 2 bases, the J end by 6 bases, with 8 bases between. The CDR3 has 12 residues. The germline CDR1 and CDR2 sequences are SEHNR and FQNEAQ (reference sequence). Here the CDR3 DNA reads TGTGCCAGCAGCTTACGAGCGGGCGAGCAGTACTTC. Its translation is CASSLRAGEQYF. Based on the CDR3 plus reference TRBV7-9 and TRBJ2-7, the full variable domain is DTGVSQNPRHKITKRGQNVTFRCDPISEHNRLYWYRQTLGQGPEFLTYFQNEAQLEKSRLLSDRFSAERPKGSFSTLEIQRTEQGDSAMYLCASSLRAGEQYFGPGTRLTVT.

On this clone itself: A far larger clone is one nucleotide away, so this likely arose from a read error. The J gene is TRBJ1-2, the V gene TRBV1. TRBV1 is annotated as a pseudogene. The CDR3 has 16 amino acids. The CDR3 is CTSSQDPPDLDYGYTF. The CDR3 coding sequence is TGCACCAGCAGCCAAGATCCCCCAGACTTGGACTATGGCTACACCTTC.

This chain uses TRBV18 with TRBJ2-5, with D tentatively TRBD2 (5 bases). The CDR3 runs to 14 residues. Trimming pared 2 bases from V and 1 base from J, leaving 8 bases between. Germline V gene data show CDR1 as KGHSH and CDR2 as LQKENI. DNA of the CDR3: TGTGCCAGCTCACCAGGACTTTCCCAAGAGACCCAGTACTTC. Protein product: CASSPGLSQETQYF.

This clone appeared once. The V and J genes are TRBV5-1 and TRBJ2-1, with 9 bases fitting TRBD1. From germline, CDR1 is SGHRS and CDR2 YFSETQ. The CDR3 has 15 amino acids. With 0 bases clipped from V and 3 bases from J, the junction kept 1 base outside the gene matches. CDR3 protein: CASSLGDRVYNEQFF. For the CDR3, the DNA is TGCGCCAGCAGCTTGGGGGACAGGGTCTACAATGAGCAGTTCTTC.

This sequence joins TRBV9 and TRBJ2-7, with TRBD2 identical over 8 bases. J was trimmed by 0 bases and V by 4 bases; bases with no gene match: 9. Germline CDR1 SGDLS, CDR2 YYNGEE. The CDR3 contains 16 residues. CDR3 amino acids: CASSPQLAVGSYEQYF. The DNA of the CDR3 is TGTGCCAGCAGCCCTCAACTAGCGGTGGGCTCCTACGAGCAGTACTTC.

J is TRBJ1-2 and V is TRBV27, with 7 bases matching TRBD1. The CDR3 totals 13 residues. V was clipped by 1 base and J by 7 bases; unmatched bases: 3. CDR1 is MNHEY, CDR2 SMNVEV, per germline (reference sequence). CDR3 in DNA: TGTGCCAGCAGTTTATTGACAGGGAGTGGCTACACCTTC. As protein: CASSLLTGSGYTF.

This clone was counted between two and nine times. The chain recombines TRBV19 with TRBJ2-2, with unresolved D. V was shortened by 3 bases and J by 4 bases, with 9 bases between the two germline ends. The CDR3 sequence is 14 residues long. The germline V gene encodes CDR1 LNHDA and CDR2 SQIVND (reference sequence). The CDR3 sequence: CASSIRGSTGELFF. DNA for the CDR3: TGTGCCAGTAGTATTAGAGGATCCACCGGGGAGCTGTTTTTT.

Written as DNA, the CDR3 is TGTGCCAGTAGTATGGCGGGGTCTACCCTTGATACGCAGTATTTT. It yields the protein CASSMAGSTLDTQYF. The chain recombines TRBV19 with TRBJ2-3, with a weak D call TRBD2 (6 bases). This CDR3 spans 15 amino acids. V was clipped by 3 bases and J by 6 bases, with 16 bases between them. The germline CDR1 and CDR2 sequences are LNHDA and SQIVND (reference sequence). Complete variable domain (other parts from reference TRBV19 and TRBJ2-3): DGGITQSPKYLFRKEGQNVTLSCEQNLNHDAMYWYRQDPGQGLRLIYYSQIVNDFQKGDIAEGYSVSREKKESFPLTVTSAQKNPTAFYLCASSMAGSTLDTQYFGPGTRLTVL.

This clone rates as large. This chain uses TRBV6-1 with TRBJ2-7; 9 positions match TRBD1. Per the germline V gene, CDR1 is MNHNS and CDR2 is SASEGT. The CDR3 runs 14 residues. The ends lost 6 bases at V and 0 bases at J; junction bases unmatched: 3. The CDR3 DNA sequence: TGTGCCAGCAGACAGGGGGCTTCCTCCTACGAGCAGTACTTC. This codes for CASRQGASSYEQYF.

CDR3 in amino acids: CATSSTSGGADTQYF. CDR3 nucleotides: TGTGCCACCAGCAGTACTAGCGGGGGGGCAGATACGCAGTATTTT. V gene TRBV15 combines with J gene TRBJ2-3, with 13 bases lining up with TRBD2. The CDR3 sequence is 15 residues long. Germline CDR1 is LNHNV and CDR2 is YYDKDF (reference sequence). The junction had 1 base not matched to a gene; V was cut back by 3 bases and J by 4 bases.